This TCR beta chain was identified during a study of T-cell memory formation after mild COVID-19. Study at large: Among the donors, TCR clusters were largely specific to each donor. Overall study findings and caveats: Whereas later expanders leaned CD4+, clones contracting day 15 to 85 showed a balanced CD4/CD8 makeup. Researchers found some responding clones in pre-infection memory, a sign that cross-reactive memory joined.

Remarks on this clonotype: The target antigen is unknown.

Germline V gene data show CDR1 as SGHNT and CDR2 as YENEEA. The CDR3 runs to 17 residues. V was pared by 4 bases and J by 0 bases, with 17 bases between. Constant-segment-primed 5'RACE gave TCR alpha and TCR beta cDNA libraries with sample barcodes and UMIs. MiXCR, run by TCRdb on the 5' RACE reads, gives a single entry per CDR3 protein. Of about 190,000 distinct CDR3 sequences in the sample, 20% to 25% are singletons; the top ten hold under 30%. The chain employs TRBV11-3 and TRBJ2-3; no clear D gene. The sample was PBMCs or a T cell subset sorted from them (not recorded which). The TCR comes from an adult woman who had mild COVID-19 (a few samples of this study predate the infection). Cell type and time point are not known. The CDR3 nucleotides are TGTGCCAGCAGCTCCGCGGAACCTAACCCTAGCACAGATACGCAGTATTTT. It specifies CASSSAEPNPSTDTQYF.